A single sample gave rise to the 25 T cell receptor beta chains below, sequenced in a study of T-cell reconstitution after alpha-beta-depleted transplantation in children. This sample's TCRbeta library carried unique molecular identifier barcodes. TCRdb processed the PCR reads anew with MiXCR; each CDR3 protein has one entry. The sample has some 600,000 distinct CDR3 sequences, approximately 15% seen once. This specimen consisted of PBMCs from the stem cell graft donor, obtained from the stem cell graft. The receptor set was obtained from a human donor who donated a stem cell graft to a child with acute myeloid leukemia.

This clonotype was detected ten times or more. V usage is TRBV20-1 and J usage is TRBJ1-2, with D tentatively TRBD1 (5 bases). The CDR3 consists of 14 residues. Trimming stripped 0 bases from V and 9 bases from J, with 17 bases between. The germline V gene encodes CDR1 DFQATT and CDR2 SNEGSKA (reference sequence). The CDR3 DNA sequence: TGCAGTGCTAGAGATCCGAGCAGGGTAATTAGCTACACCTTC. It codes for CSARDPSRVISYTF.

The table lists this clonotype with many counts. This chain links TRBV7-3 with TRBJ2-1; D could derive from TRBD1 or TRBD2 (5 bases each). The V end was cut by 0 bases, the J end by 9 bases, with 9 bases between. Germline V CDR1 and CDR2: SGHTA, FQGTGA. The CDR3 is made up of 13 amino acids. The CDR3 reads CASSLTAGAEQFF. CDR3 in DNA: TGTGCCAGCAGCTTAACGGCCGGGGCTGAGCAGTTCTTC.

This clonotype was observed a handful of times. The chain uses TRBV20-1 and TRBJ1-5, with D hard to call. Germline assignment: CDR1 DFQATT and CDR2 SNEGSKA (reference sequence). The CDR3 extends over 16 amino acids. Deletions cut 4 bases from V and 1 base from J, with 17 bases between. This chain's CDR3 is CSATIPGLRSNQPQHF. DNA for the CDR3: TGCAGTGCTACTATCCCGGGTCTGAGAAGCAATCAGCCCCAGCATTTT.

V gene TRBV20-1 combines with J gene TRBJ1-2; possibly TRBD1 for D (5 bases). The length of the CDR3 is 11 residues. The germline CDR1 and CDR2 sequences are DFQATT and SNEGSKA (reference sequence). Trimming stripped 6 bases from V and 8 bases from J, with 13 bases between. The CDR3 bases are TGCAGTGCCGGGGGGGTAAAGGGCTACACCTTC. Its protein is CSAGGVKGYTF.

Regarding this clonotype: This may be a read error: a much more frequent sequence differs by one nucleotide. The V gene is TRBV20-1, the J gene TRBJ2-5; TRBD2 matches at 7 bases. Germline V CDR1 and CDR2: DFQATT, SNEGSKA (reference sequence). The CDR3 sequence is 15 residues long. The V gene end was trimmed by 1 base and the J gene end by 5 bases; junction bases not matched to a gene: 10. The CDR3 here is CSARAGTTCEETQYF. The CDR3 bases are TGCAGTGCTAGAGCGGGGACTACCTGTGAGGAGACCCAGTACTTC.

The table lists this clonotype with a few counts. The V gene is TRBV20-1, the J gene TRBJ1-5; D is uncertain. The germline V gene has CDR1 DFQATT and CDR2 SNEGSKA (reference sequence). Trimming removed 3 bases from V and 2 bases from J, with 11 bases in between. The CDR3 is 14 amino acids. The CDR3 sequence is CSASGVEGNQPQHF. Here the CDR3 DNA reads TGCAGTGCTAGCGGTGTGGAGGGCAATCAGCCCCAGCATTTT.

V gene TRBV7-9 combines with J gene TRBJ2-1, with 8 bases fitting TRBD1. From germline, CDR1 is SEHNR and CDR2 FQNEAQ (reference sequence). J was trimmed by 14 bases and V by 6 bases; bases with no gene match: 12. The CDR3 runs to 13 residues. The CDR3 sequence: CASRSGPGQEEFF. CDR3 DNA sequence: TGTGCCAGCAGGAGCGGACCGGGACAGGAGGAGTTCTTC. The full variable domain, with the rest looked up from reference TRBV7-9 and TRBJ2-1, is DTGVSQNPRHKITKRGQNVTFRCDPISEHNRLYWYRQTLGQGPEFLTYFQNEAQLEKSRLLSDRFSAERPKGSFSTLEIQRTEQGDSAMYLCASRSGPGQEEFFGPGTRLTVL.

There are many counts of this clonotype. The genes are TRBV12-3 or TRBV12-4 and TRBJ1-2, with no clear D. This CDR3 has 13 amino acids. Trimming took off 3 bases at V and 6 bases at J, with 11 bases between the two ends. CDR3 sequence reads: CASSFSGVNGYTF. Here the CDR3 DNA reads TGTGCCAGCAGTTTCAGTGGAGTTAATGGCTACACCTTC.

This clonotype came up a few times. CDR3 sequence: CATSDSGGWSQHF. The CDR3 DNA reads TGTGCCACCAGTGATTCTGGGGGGTGGTCCCAGCATTTT. The genes are TRBV24-1 and TRBJ1-5; D might be TRBD1 (5 bases). V was cut by 2 bases and J by 11 bases, with 12 bases left in between. Germline V CDR1 and CDR2: KGHDR, SFDVKD. The CDR3 has 13 residues.

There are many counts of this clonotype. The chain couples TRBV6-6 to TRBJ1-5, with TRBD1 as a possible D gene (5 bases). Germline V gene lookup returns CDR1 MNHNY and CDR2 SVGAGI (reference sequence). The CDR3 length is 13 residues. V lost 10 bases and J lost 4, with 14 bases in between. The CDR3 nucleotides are TGTGCCACGGGGGAAACGGGTAATCAGCCCCAGCATTTT. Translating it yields CATGETGNQPQHF.

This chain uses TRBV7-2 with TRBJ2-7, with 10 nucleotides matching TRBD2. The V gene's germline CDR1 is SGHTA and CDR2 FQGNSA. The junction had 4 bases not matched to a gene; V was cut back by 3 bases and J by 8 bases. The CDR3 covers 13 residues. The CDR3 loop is CASSFSGGPKQYF. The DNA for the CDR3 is TGTGCCAGCAGCTTTAGCGGGGGGCCCAAGCAGTACTTC.

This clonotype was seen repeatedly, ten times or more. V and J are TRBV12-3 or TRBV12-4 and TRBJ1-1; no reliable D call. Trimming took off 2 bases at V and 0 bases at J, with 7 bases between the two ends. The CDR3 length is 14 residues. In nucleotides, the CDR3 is TGTGCCAGCAGTTTATCGGGCCTGAACACTGAAGCTTTCTTT. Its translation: CASSLSGLNTEAFF.

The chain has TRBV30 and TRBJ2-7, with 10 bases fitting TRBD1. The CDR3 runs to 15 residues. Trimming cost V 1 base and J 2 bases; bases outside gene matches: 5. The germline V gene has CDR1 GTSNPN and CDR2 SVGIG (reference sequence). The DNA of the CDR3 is TGTGCCTGGAGTGACCCGGGACAGGGGCCCTACGAGCAGTACTTC. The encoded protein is CAWSDPGQGPYEQYF.

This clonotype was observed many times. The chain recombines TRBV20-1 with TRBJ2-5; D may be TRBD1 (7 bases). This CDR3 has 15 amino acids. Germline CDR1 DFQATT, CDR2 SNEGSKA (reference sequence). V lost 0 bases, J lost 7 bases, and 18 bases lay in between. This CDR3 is CSAREWRGLVGTQYF. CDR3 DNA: TGCAGTGCTAGAGAGTGGAGGGGGCTGGTCGGGACCCAGTACTTC.

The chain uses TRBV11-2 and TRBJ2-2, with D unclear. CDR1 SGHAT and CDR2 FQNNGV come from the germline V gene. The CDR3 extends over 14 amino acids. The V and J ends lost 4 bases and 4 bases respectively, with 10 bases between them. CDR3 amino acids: CASSYQTSTGELFF. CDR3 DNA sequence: TGTGCCAGCAGCTACCAGACATCCACCGGGGAGCTGTTTTTT.

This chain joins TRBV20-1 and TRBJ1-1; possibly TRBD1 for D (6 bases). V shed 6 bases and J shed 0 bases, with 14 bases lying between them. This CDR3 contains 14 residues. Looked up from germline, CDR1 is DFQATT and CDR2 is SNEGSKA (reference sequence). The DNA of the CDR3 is TGCAGTGCCGAGGGGGGACTCATGAACACTGAAGCTTTCTTT. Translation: CSAEGGLMNTEAFF.

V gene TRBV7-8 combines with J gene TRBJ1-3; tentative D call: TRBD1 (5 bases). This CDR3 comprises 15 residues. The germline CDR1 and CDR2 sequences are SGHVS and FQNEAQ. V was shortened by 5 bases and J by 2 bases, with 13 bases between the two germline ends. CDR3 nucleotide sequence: TGTGCCAGCAGCCGCGGGTTAGGGGCTGGAAACACCATATATTTT. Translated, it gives CASSRGLGAGNTIYF.

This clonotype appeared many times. The CDR3 DNA sequence: TGTGCCAGCAGCTTGGTCTTCAATGAGCAGTTCTTC. This codes for CASSLVFNEQFF. The J gene is TRBJ2-1, the V gene TRBV5-6; no definite D call. This CDR3 is 12 amino acids long. Germline CDR1 SGHDT, CDR2 YYEEEE. Trimming shortened V by 0 bases and J by 6 bases, and 4 bases separated the two germline ends.

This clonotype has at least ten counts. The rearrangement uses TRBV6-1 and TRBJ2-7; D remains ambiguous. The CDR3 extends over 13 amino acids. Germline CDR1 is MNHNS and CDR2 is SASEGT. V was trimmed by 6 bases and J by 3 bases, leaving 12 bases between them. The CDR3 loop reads CASSQGWLYEQYF. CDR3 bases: TGTGCCAGCAGCCAAGGGTGGCTCTACGAGCAGTACTTC.

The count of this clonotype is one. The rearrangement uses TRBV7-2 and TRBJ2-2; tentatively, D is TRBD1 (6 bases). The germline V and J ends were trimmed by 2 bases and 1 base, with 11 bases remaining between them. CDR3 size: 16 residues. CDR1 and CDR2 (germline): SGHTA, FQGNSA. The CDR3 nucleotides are TGTGCCAGCAGCTTATCCGGGACAAAGAACACCGGGGAGCTGTTTTTT. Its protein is CASSLSGTKNTGELFF.

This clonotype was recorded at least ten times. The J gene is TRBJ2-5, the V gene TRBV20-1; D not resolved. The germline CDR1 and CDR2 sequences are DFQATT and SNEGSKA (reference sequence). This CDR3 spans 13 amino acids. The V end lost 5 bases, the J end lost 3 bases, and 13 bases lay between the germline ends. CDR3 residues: CSASADGKETQYF. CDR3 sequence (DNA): TGCAGTGCTTCCGCCGACGGTAAAGAGACCCAGTACTTC.

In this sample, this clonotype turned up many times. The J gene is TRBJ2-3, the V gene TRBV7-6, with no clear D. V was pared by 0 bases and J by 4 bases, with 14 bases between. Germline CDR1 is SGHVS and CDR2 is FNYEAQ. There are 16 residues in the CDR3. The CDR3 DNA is TGTGCCAGCAGCTTAGCGCCCCTCGGCTGGGCAGATACGCAGTATTTT. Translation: CASSLAPLGWADTQYF.

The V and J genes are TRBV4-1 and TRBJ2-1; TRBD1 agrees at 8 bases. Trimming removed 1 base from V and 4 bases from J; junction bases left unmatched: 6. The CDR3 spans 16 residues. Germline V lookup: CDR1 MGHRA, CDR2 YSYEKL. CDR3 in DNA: TGCGCCAGCAGCCAAGTGCCCGGGACAGGATACAATGAGCAGTTCTTC. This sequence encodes CASSQVPGTGYNEQFF.

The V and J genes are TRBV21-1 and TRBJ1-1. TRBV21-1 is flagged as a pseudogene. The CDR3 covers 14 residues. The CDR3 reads CASSTPTVNTEAFF. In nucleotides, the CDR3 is TGTGCCAGCAGCACACCTACAGTGAACACTGAAGCTTTCTTT.

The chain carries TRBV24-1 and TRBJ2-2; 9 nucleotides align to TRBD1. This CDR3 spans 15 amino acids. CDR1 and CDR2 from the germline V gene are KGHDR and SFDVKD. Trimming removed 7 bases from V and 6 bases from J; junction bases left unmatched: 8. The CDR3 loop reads CATRDTGGNAGELFF. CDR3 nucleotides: TGTGCCACCAGAGATACAGGGGGCAACGCCGGGGAGCTGTTTTTT.